This T cell receptor beta chain was obtained from a study of blood T cell repertoires in COVID-19. Trimming took 5 bases from V and 4 from J; bases not matched to a gene: 10. This CDR3 has 17 amino acids. The germline CDR1 and CDR2 sequences are SGHTA and FQGNSA. Generated by immunoSEQ multiplex PCR, the TCRdb table keeps only in-frame clones and is missing some. The sample has more than 300,000 clones, more than 75% seen once. This TCR was recovered from a woman younger than 35 who had recovered from COVID-19. The V call is TRBV7-2, the J call TRBJ2-3; TRBD2 agrees at 12 bases. The sequencing sample was made of PBMCs or T cells enriched from blood (not recorded which). The DNA for the CDR3 is TGTGCCAGCAGCCCCCGCGCTAGCGGGGGGGTATCAGATACGCAGTATTTT. It encodes CASSPRASGGVSDTQYF.